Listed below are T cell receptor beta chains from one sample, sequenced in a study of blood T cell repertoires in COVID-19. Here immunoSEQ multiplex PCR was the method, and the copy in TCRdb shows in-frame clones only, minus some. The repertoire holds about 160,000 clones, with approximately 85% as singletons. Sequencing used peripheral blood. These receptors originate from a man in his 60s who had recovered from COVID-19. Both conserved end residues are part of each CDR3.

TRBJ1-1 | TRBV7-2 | CASSLDGGANTEAFF
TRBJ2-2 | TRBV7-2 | CASSLVTGSDTGELFF
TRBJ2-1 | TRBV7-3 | CASSRSGTSDYNEQFF
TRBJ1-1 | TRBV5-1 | CASSLMTGQNTEAFF
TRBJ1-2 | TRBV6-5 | CASSYQTEYYYGYTF
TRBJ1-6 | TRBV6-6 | CASSPRGRLNSPLHF
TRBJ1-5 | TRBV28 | CASHVGGQPQHF
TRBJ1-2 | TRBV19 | CASSTPGEANYGYTF
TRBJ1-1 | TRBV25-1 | CASSTGWNTEAFF
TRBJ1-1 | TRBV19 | CASSRIRTDTYTEAFF
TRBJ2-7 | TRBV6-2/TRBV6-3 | CASSWSSGQGNRYEQYF
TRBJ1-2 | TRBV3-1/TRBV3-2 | CASSQGPGSFGYTF
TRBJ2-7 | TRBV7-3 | CASSSGQGSGEQYF
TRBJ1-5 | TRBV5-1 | CASSRTGGEIQEPQHF
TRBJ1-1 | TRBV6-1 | CASSDIPQGANTEAFF
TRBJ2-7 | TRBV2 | CASNPGQSYEQYF
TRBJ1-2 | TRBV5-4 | CASSPERLGYGYTF
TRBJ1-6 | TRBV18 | CASSSDRSSYNSPLHF
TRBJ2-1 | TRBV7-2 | CASSSTGTSGRREQFF
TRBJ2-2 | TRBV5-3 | CARSSKTVPGELFF
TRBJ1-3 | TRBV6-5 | CASMAGGNTIYF
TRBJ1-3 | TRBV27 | CASSSQGFGNTIYF
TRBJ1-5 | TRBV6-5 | CASNRGQGNQPQHF
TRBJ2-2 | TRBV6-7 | CASSYSTRPGGAFGELFF
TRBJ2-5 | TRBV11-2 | CASSIKWGGETQYF
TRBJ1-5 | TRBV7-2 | CASSFKGTPGNQPQHF
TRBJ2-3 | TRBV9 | CASSVEGLVMADTQYF
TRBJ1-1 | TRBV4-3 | CASSQSRLGEAFF
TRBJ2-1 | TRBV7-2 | CASSLVVAGSSYNEQFF
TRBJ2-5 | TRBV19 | CASSLGRMETQYF
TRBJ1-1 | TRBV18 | CASTSGVGTEAFF
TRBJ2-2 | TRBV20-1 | CSASRPGELFF
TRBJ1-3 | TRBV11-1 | CASSYRDSISGNTIYF
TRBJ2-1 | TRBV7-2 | CASSLSGSGGGEQFF
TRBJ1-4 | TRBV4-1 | CASSQPDRDNEKLFF
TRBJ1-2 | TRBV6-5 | CASSRQYGYTF